This is a list of T cell receptor beta chains from one sample in a study of cytomegalovirus exposure and HLA in healthy donors. Produced via immunoSEQ multiplex PCR; TCRdb's table is partial and in-frame only. The table records about 190,000 clones, about four fifths of them present only once. The sample consisted of PBMCs. Receptor source: a man aged 18 to 35 in good health and CMV-seropositive. The CDR3 runs from the conserved cysteine through the conserved F or W. A D gene is named only where the DNA matches it firmly. Rows may omit the clone size; those that give it use once, few, many or a size class.

cdr3_length	d_call	v_call	j_call	clone_size	cdr3_aa
14	TRBD1	TRBV5-1	TRBJ2-3	.	CASSLGQGADTQYF
12	.	TRBV5-1	TRBJ2-7	.	CASSLVGGEQYF
15	TRBD1	TRBV28	TRBJ2-6	.	CASSLKGAGSNVLTF
14	.	TRBV27	TRBJ1-5	.	CASRQGTGNQPQHF
13	TRBD2	TRBV6-4	TRBJ2-1	medium-sized	CASSVSGNNEQFF
13	.	TRBV7-6	TRBJ2-3	.	CASSEAGTDTQYF
16	TRBD2	TRBV28	TRBJ2-1	.	CASSIPPLAGDNEQFF
17	.	TRBV5-1	TRBJ2-5	.	CASSTGTTMGSQKTQYF
15	.	TRBV27	TRBJ2-7	.	CASSLSYGSPHEQYF
13	.	TRBV30	TRBJ1-5	.	CAWNDGEGEPQHF
12	.	TRBV7-3	TRBJ2-7	.	CASSRTGGEQYF
15	TRBD2	TRBV27	TRBJ2-2	.	CASTPGLAPTGELFF
16	.	TRBV2	TRBJ1-1	.	CASNREQRRDGTEAFF
13	TRBD1	TRBV7-2	TRBJ2-2	few	CASRAGGIGELFF
19	TRBD1	TRBV5-6	TRBJ2-5	.	CASSSTSNRGLTGVETQYF
16	.	TRBV4-1	TRBJ2-1	few	CASSTRESETVDEQFF
15	.	TRBV9	TRBJ2-1	few	CASSVVGAGNDEQFF
15	.	TRBV28	TRBJ2-7	.	CASSLVGQILNEQYF
14	TRBD1	TRBV7-9	TRBJ2-1	.	CASSPRQGYNEQFF
16	.	TRBV2	TRBJ1-5	.	CASSEGGRREYQPQHF
16	.	TRBV5-6	TRBJ2-3	.	CASSRRLEAGGDTQYF
16	.	TRBV5-6	TRBJ1-1	once	CASSLEGRFKNTEAFF